Below are 10 T cell receptor beta chains sequenced from a single sample in a study of blood T cell repertoires in COVID-19. The protocol was immunoSEQ multiplex PCR, while the TCRdb copy is restricted to in-frame clones and leaves out a portion. The sample includes some 180,000 clones, over 75% of them seen just once. Specimen: peripheral blood. These TCRs come from a man aged 50 to 60 with COVID-19, enrolled during active disease.

CDR3 in amino acids: CAWSGTSASLEQFF. CDR3 coding DNA: TGTGCCTGGAGTGGGACTAGCGCCTCCCTTGAGCAGTTCTTC. The gene calls are TRBV30 and TRBJ2-1; 9 bases are a match to TRBD2. J lost 9 bases, V lost 1 base, and 7 bases had no gene match. Germline V gene data show CDR1 as GTSNPN and CDR2 as SVGIG (reference sequence). The CDR3 extends over 14 amino acids.

This sequence joins TRBV24-1 and TRBJ2-6; perhaps TRBD1 as D (5 bases). This CDR3 region has 14 residues. The V gene's germline CDR1 is KGHDR and CDR2 SFDVKD. Between the trimmed V and J ends, which lost 9 bases and 0 bases, there was a span of 8 bases. In nucleotides, the CDR3 is TGTGCCACCGCAGGGAACTCTGGGGCCAACGTCCTGACTTTC. The encoded protein is CATAGNSGANVLTF.

This clone was seen only once. The V gene is TRBV18, the J gene TRBJ1-4, with D unresolved. Germline-derived CDR1 and CDR2 are KGHSH and LQKENI. This CDR3 has 13 residues. Trimming left V 3 bases short and J 14 bases short, with 16 bases between. CDR3 protein: CASSPKAGLGLFF. The CDR3 DNA follows: TGTGCCAGCTCACCCAAGGCGGGTTTAGGCCTGTTTTTT.

The CDR3 DNA sequence: TGTGCCAGCTCACCAGGAGACGGGGGAGCCGAGCAGTACTTC. It codes for CASSPGDGGAEQYF. This sequence joins TRBV18 and TRBJ2-7; TRBD2 might be the D (6 bases). Germline loops: CDR1 KGHSH, CDR2 LQKENI. CDR3 size: 14 residues. The V end lost 2 bases, the J end lost 6 bases, and 14 bases lay between the germline ends.

This rearrangement joins TRBV19 to TRBJ1-6, with TRBD1 matching 10 bases. Looked up from germline, CDR1 is LNHDA and CDR2 is SQIVND (reference sequence). J was trimmed by 7 bases and V by 2 bases; bases with no gene match: 5. The CDR3 loop spans 16 amino acids. The CDR3 nucleotides are TGTGCCAGTAGTATATCCCCGGGACAGGGGAATTCACCCCTCCACTTT. The encoded protein is CASSISPGQGNSPLHF.

CDR3 protein: CASSLPQGSSQPQHF. CDR3 DNA sequence: TGTGCCAGCAGTTTACCCCAGGGTTCGAGTCAGCCCCAGCATTTT. V and J are TRBV28 and TRBJ1-5; maybe TRBD1 (5 bases). The CDR3 is 15 residues long. In germline, CDR1 is MDHEN, CDR2 SYDVKM. Deletions cut 2 bases from V and 6 bases from J, with 14 bases between.

The V call is TRBV18, the J call TRBJ2-3, with 7 bases identical to TRBD2. The V gene's germline CDR1 is KGHSH and CDR2 LQKENI. After removal of 6 bases from V and 2 bases from J, the junction contained 8 bases not matched to a gene. CDR3 length: 15 amino acids. The CDR3 DNA follows: TGTGCCAGCTCCCCGGCGAGCGGGAACACAGATACGCAGTATTTT. The encoded protein is CASSPASGNTDTQYF.

This chain uses TRBV27 with TRBJ2-5; no firm D call. V dropped 4 bases and J dropped 2 bases, with 8 bases sitting between them. CDR3 length equals 13 residues. CDR1 is MNHEY and CDR2 is SMNVEV in the germline V gene (reference sequence). CDR3 bases: TGTGCCAGCAGTTCAAGGCGGCAAGAGACCCAGTACTTC. It specifies CASSSRRQETQYF.

In this sample, this clone turned up once. The J gene is TRBJ2-3, the V gene TRBV7-2; perhaps TRBD1 as D (5 bases). Looked up from germline, CDR1 is SGHTA and CDR2 is FQGNSA. This CDR3 has 12 residues. Trimming took 1 base from V and 14 from J, leaving 13 bases between them. DNA for the CDR3: TGTGCCAGCAGCTTAGTGTCAGGGCTGCTGTATTTT. Translating it yields CASSLVSGLLYF.

The chain is built from TRBV10-3 and TRBJ2-5; 9 positions match TRBD2. Germline CDR1 reads ENHRY; CDR2 reads SYGVKD. The CDR3 has 15 amino acids. The ends lost 2 bases at V and 5 bases at J; junction bases unmatched: 6. For the CDR3, the DNA is TGTGCCATCAGTGAGGCTAGCGGGGACCCCGAGACCCAGTACTTC. Translating it yields CAISEASGDPETQYF.